Below are 20 T cell receptor beta chains sequenced from a single sample in a study of post-analysis software for immune sequencing data. Study findings and constraints: In patients, TRBV5-6, TRBV5-1 and TRBV20-1 belonged to roughly 5 TRBV segments found more frequently than in controls.

These receptors have no known antigen. Researchers reported that TCR beta cDNA libraries carried unique molecular identifiers. MiXCR, applied by TCRdb to the PCR reads, yields one record per CDR3 protein. The repertoire consists of a few hundred thousand distinct CDR3 sequences, with 36% occurring once and the leading ten covering 4% to 5.5%. Sequencing used blood. These receptors all come from a girl aged 5 to 17 with multiple sclerosis.

The rearrangement links TRBV19 to TRBJ2-3, with D perhaps being TRBD1 or TRBD2 (5 bases each). V was shortened by 3 bases and J by 0 bases, with 13 bases between the two germline ends. Germline V CDR1 and CDR2: LNHDA, SQIVND (reference sequence). The CDR3 length is 16 residues. The CDR3 is CASSIPMGVSTDTQYF. In DNA, the CDR3 is TGTGCCAGTAGTATCCCGATGGGGGTTAGCACAGATACGCAGTATTTT.

The rearrangement uses TRBV19 and TRBJ1-4; the D gene is possibly TRBD1 (6 bases). The germline CDR1 and CDR2 sequences are LNHDA and SQIVND (reference sequence). The CDR3 runs to 14 residues. Between the trimmed V and J ends, which lost 6 bases and 4 bases, there was a span of 12 bases. DNA of the CDR3: TGTGCCAGTAGACCGGACAGAAGTAATGAAAAACTGTTTTTT. Its translation is CASRPDRSNEKLFF.

This clonotype has a handful of counts. A much bigger clone sits one base away, suggesting this may be a read error. The V gene is TRBV12-3 or TRBV12-4, the J gene TRBJ2-1; 10 bases are shared with TRBD1. The last part of the DNA fits TRBJ2-7 better; the J call may be wrong. This CDR3 spans 15 amino acids. The CDR3 DNA is TGTGCCAGCATTCCCCGGACAGGGGGTTACAATGAGCAGTACTTC. Amino acids: CASIPRTGGYNEQYF.

CDR3 nucleotide sequence: TGTGCCACCAGTGATCACAGGGGATCCTACAATGAGCAGTTCTTC. Amino acids: CATSDHRGSYNEQFF. The chain links TRBV24-1 to TRBJ2-1; 7 bases line up with TRBD1. From germline, CDR1 is KGHDR and CDR2 SFDVKD. The V gene end was trimmed by 3 bases and the J gene end by 1 base; junction bases not matched to a gene: 2. The CDR3 is 15 residues long.

This clonotype was counted a single time. The V call is TRBV19, the J call TRBJ2-5; no clear D gene. V lost 4 bases and J lost 2, with 8 bases in between. CDR3 length: 13 residues. The germline gives CDR1 LNHDA, CDR2 SQIVND (reference sequence). The CDR3 DNA is TGTGCCAGTAGTACGACGGTACAAGAGACCCAGTACTTC. It codes for CASSTTVQETQYF. The entire variable domain, with the rest obtained from reference TRBV19 and TRBJ2-5, is as follows: DGGITQSPKYLFRKEGQNVTLSCEQNLNHDAMYWYRQDPGQGLRLIYYSQIVNDFQKGDIAEGYSVSREKKESFPLTVTSAQKNPTAFYLCASSTTVQETQYFGPGTRLLVL.

This clonotype turned up a few times. V is TRBV5-1 and J is TRBJ2-1; 7 positions match TRBD2. The CDR3 has 11 amino acids. Germline lookup yields CDR1 SGHRS and CDR2 YFSETQ. With V trimmed by 9 bases and J by 10 bases, 7 bases remained unmatched. This chain's CDR3 is CATWGGSEQFF. CDR3 sequence (DNA): TGCGCCACTTGGGGAGGGAGCGAGCAGTTCTTC.

The chain uses TRBV20-1 and TRBJ2-3; perhaps TRBD2 as D (6 bases). Trimming took 1 base from V and 3 from J, leaving 14 bases between them. Looked up from germline, CDR1 is DFQATT and CDR2 is SNEGSKA (reference sequence). The CDR3 is 15 residues long. The CDR3 spells CSARVLAGLTDTQYF. CDR3 sequence (DNA): TGCAGTGCTAGAGTTTTGGCGGGGTTGACAGATACGCAGTATTTT.

This chain links TRBV4-1 with TRBJ2-2; tentative D call: TRBD2 (6 bases). The V gene's germline CDR1 is MGHRA and CDR2 YSYEKL. V dropped 0 bases and J dropped 5 bases, with 19 bases sitting between them. The CDR3 is 18 amino acids. CDR3 sequence: CASSQERRAHQRTGELFF. CDR3 coding DNA: TGCGCCAGCAGCCAAGAAAGGAGGGCCCACCAAAGGACCGGGGAGCTGTTTTTT.

This clonotype appeared many times. The chain couples TRBV9 to TRBJ2-4; 7 nucleotides align to TRBD2. The CDR3 extends over 14 amino acids. Germline CDR1 and CDR2: SGDLS and YYNGEE. V was clipped by 3 bases and J by 6 bases; unmatched bases: 6. CDR3 bases: TGTGCCAGCAGCGCGGCGGGAGATGGAAACATTCAGTACTTC. Residues: CASSAAGDGNIQYF.

The chain couples TRBV7-9 to TRBJ1-1, with no clear D. Germline-derived CDR1 and CDR2 are SEHNR and FQNEAQ (reference sequence). The CDR3 totals 12 residues. Trimming left V 4 bases short and J 3 bases short, with 6 bases between. The CDR3 region has the DNA TGTGCCAGCAGCTCGCTTTACACTGAAGCTTTCTTT. It is translated as CASSSLYTEAFF.

This clonotype was counted ten times or more. The chain couples TRBV6-1 to TRBJ2-5; 7 positions agree with TRBD2. J gave up 1 base and V 2 bases, and 7 bases lay outside the gene matches. The germline CDR1 and CDR2 sequences are MNHNS and SASEGT. CDR3 length: 16 residues. The CDR3 spells CASSERWDYIQETQYF. The CDR3 bases are TGTGCCAGCAGTGAAAGGTGGGACTACATCCAAGAGACCCAGTACTTC.

The gene calls are TRBV28 and TRBJ2-4; the D gene could be TRBD1 or TRBD2 (5 bases each). The end of the DNA aligns better with TRBJ2-7, so the J call may be wrong. This CDR3 has 12 amino acids. Per germline, CDR1 MDHEN and CDR2 SYDVKM. CDR3: CASIGAAYEQYF. CDR3 nucleotide sequence: TGTGCCAGCATCGGGGCCGCCTACGAGCAGTACTTC.

The chain recombines TRBV20-1 with TRBJ1-6; tentative D call: TRBD1 (6 bases). This CDR3 is 13 amino acids long. Germline V lookup: CDR1 DFQATT, CDR2 SNEGSKA (reference sequence). Trimming pared 5 bases from V and 7 bases from J, leaving 12 bases between. CDR3 sequence reads: CSADRDKNSPLHF. CDR3 coding DNA: TGCAGTGCTGACCGGGACAAGAATTCACCCCTCCACTTT.

This sequence joins TRBV9 and TRBJ1-3, with unresolved D. The length of the CDR3 is 15 residues. Germline CDR1 is SGDLS and CDR2 is YYNGEE. V was trimmed by 0 bases and J by 4 bases, leaving 11 bases between them. The CDR3 DNA reads TGTGCCAGCAGCGTAGGACGATGGTCGGGAAACACCATATATTTT. Its translation is CASSVGRWSGNTIYF.

V gene TRBV4-1 combines with J gene TRBJ2-3; 11 bases fit TRBD2. With V trimmed by 3 bases and J by 7 bases, 6 bases remained unmatched. The CDR3 consists of 15 residues. Germline CDR1 is MGHRA and CDR2 is YSYEKL. The CDR3 is CASSQPGLAANTQYF. CDR3 sequence (DNA): TGCGCCAGCAGCCAGCCGGGACTAGCGGCAAATACGCAGTATTTT.

There are many counts of this clonotype. The chain has TRBV12-3 or TRBV12-4 and TRBJ1-2, with TRBD1 identical over 7 bases. Trimming at V came to 6 bases and at J to 8 bases, leaving 9 bases not matched to a gene. This CDR3 has 13 residues. CDR3 loop: CASSLRDRIGYTF. CDR3 coding DNA: TGTGCCAGCAGCCTCCGGGACAGAATCGGCTACACCTTC.

This clonotype was recorded at least ten times. The J gene is TRBJ2-5, the V gene TRBV6-5, with a tentative D call TRBD1 (5 bases). CDR1 MNHEY and CDR2 SVGAGI come from the germline V gene. The CDR3 extends over 15 amino acids. V lost 5 bases and J lost 5, with 18 bases in between. The CDR3 loop is CASSRAASWGETQYF. CDR3 nucleotides: TGTGCCAGCAGTAGGGCAGCCAGCTGGGGCGAGACCCAGTACTTC.

Many counts were recorded for this clonotype. The chain links TRBV4-2 to TRBJ1-2, with 9 positions matching TRBD1. CDR3 length: 18 residues. Looked up from germline, CDR1 is LGHNA and CDR2 is YNFKEQ. The junction had 18 bases not matched to a gene; V was cut back by 3 bases and J by 7 bases. The CDR3 region is CASSQRVTGGTTPGGYTF. The CDR3 DNA follows: TGTGCCAGCAGCCAGAGGGTAACAGGGGGCACAACCCCCGGTGGCTACACCTTC.

In this sample, this clonotype turned up a few times. The chain carries TRBV10-3 and TRBJ2-6; D unresolved. Trimming took 0 bases from V and 4 from J, leaving 4 bases between them. The germline V gene encodes CDR1 ENHRY and CDR2 SYGVKD. This CDR3 comprises 14 residues. The CDR3 here is CAISESTGANVLTF. The CDR3 DNA reads as TGTGCCATCAGTGAGTCGACGGGGGCCAACGTCCTGACTTTC.

This clonotype showed up many times. J is TRBJ2-1 and V is TRBV20-1; a possible D gene is TRBD1 (6 bases). The CDR3 is made up of 14 amino acids. Trimming removed 4 bases at V and 5 bases at J, with 15 bases between. Germline V gene lookup returns CDR1 DFQATT and CDR2 SNEGSKA (reference sequence). CDR3 amino acids: CSANRDNTNNEQFF. In DNA, the CDR3 is TGCAGTGCTAACCGGGACAACACCAACAATGAGCAGTTCTTC.